Listed here are 32 T cell receptor beta chains from one sample, sequenced in a study of blood T cell repertoires in COVID-19. The assay was immunoSEQ multiplex PCR, and TCRdb's table has in-frame clones only and misses some. In the table there are 140,000 or so clones, 88% of which are singletons. The sample was peripheral blood. These receptors were taken from a man between 60 and 70 years old with active or convalescent COVID-19.

The rearrangement uses TRBV27 and TRBJ1-5; no clear D. Trimming removed 2 bases from V and 2 bases from J, with 10 bases in between. The V gene's germline CDR1 is MNHEY and CDR2 SMNVEV (reference sequence). The CDR3 contains 15 residues. The CDR3 DNA reads as TGTGCCAGCAGTTTAAGCTCTGCGGGCAATCAGCCCCAGCATTTT. Its protein is CASSLSSAGNQPQHF.

About this clone itself: A read error may account for a junction end that differs from germline. The gene calls are TRBV6-5 and TRBJ2-7; TRBD2 aligns across 10 bases. The CDR3 runs to 15 residues. In germline, CDR1 is MNHEY, CDR2 SVGAGI. The CDR3 sequence: CASNASGSHSHEQYF. The CDR3 DNA reads as TGTGCCAGCAACGCTAGCGGGAGCCACTCCCACGAGCAGTACTTC.

J is TRBJ2-4 and V is TRBV21-1; the table calls TRBD1, which could not be checked here. TRBV21-1 has pseudogene status. This CDR3 has 17 amino acids. Here the CDR3 DNA reads TGTGCCAGCAGCAAGACTCTGACAGGGAAGGGGGAAAACATTCAGTACTTC. It codes for CASSKTLTGKGENIQYF.

As concerns this clone: Its ends do not fully match the called genes, so a read error is possible. This chain links TRBV6-6 with TRBJ2-1; 7 bases are a match to TRBD2. Germline V gene lookup returns CDR1 MNHNY and CDR2 SVGAGI (reference sequence). The CDR3 runs 13 residues. The CDR3 region is CASINRDYTEQFF. CDR3 DNA: TGTGCCAGCATCAACCGGGACTACACTGAGCAGTTCTTC.

V usage is TRBV4-1 and J usage is TRBJ2-7; 8 nucleotides agree with TRBD1. This CDR3 region has 14 residues. The V segment lost 4 bases and the J segment 11 bases; nucleotides outside the gene matches: 13. The V gene's germline CDR1 is MGHRA and CDR2 YSYEKL. CDR3 sequence: CASSLQGTGAPKYF. CDR3 nucleotide sequence: TGCGCCAGCAGCCTGCAGGGGACAGGAGCTCCAAAGTACTTC.

The chain combines TRBV6-1 with TRBJ2-3; the match to TRBD1 covers 7 bases. The length of the CDR3 is 16 residues. V trimming: 1 base; J trimming: 5 bases; junction bases outside the gene matches: 9. Germline values: CDR1 MNHNS, CDR2 SASEGT. The CDR3 reads CASSEEDRPWGDTQYF. CDR3 coding DNA: TGTGCCAGCAGTGAAGAGGACAGGCCCTGGGGAGATACGCAGTATTTT.

This clone was observed once. The chain joins TRBV6-5 to TRBJ1-4, with D possibly matching TRBD1 (6 bases). The CDR3 length is 15 residues. V dropped 5 bases and J dropped 8 bases, with 18 bases sitting between them. From germline, CDR1 is MNHEY and CDR2 SVGAGI. In DNA form, the CDR3 reads TGTGCCAGCAGTCGCGGGGGTGACAGGCTCGAAAAACTGTTTTTT. Protein product: CASSRGGDRLEKLFF.

The gene calls are TRBV2 and TRBJ2-5; D gene uncertain. Trimming took off 8 bases at V and 1 base at J, with 8 bases between the two ends. This CDR3 is built from 12 residues. The germline V gene has CDR1 SNHLY and CDR2 FYNNEI. The CDR3 loop is CASQRSQETQYF. The DNA of the CDR3 is TGTGCCAGCCAACGGTCCCAAGAGACCCAGTACTTC.

The genes are TRBV2 and TRBJ1-1; 9 bases align to TRBD1. Germline V gene lookup returns CDR1 SNHLY and CDR2 FYNNEI. The CDR3 extends over 16 amino acids. The V gene end was trimmed by 2 bases and the J gene end by 2 bases; junction bases not matched to a gene: 6. CDR3 DNA: TGTGCCAGCAGTGAACGACAGGGGGGGCTCAACACTGAAGCTTTCTTT. Protein: CASSERQGGLNTEAFF.

The J gene is TRBJ2-7, the V gene TRBV6-1, with 14 positions matching TRBD2. The germline gives CDR1 MNHNS, CDR2 SASEGT. The CDR3 runs to 18 residues. V shed 1 base, J shed 6 bases, and the junction held 11 bases outside the gene matches. The CDR3 here is CASSEVPGTSGRVVEQYF. As DNA, the CDR3 is TGTGCCAGCAGTGAAGTTCCAGGGACTAGCGGGAGAGTCGTCGAGCAGTACTTC.

The J gene is TRBJ2-3, the V gene TRBV29-1, with D unclear. V shed 3 bases and J shed 4 bases, with 8 bases lying between them. The length of the CDR3 is 12 residues. Germline V gene data show CDR1 as SQVTM and CDR2 as ANQGSEA. The CDR3 here is CSVDYSSDTQYF. The CDR3 region has the DNA TGCAGCGTTGATTATAGCTCAGATACGCAGTATTTT.

The chain carries TRBV9 and TRBJ1-2; 8 bases agree with TRBD1. Germline V CDR1 and CDR2: SGDLS, YYNGEE. The ends lost 3 bases at V and 4 bases at J; junction bases unmatched: 5. The CDR3 consists of 14 residues. CDR3 in amino acids: CASSEGQGGYGYTF. CDR3 in DNA: TGTGCCAGCAGCGAAGGACAGGGAGGCTATGGCTACACCTTC.

This sequence joins TRBV10-3 and TRBJ2-5; tentatively, D is TRBD1 (5 bases). There are 15 residues in the CDR3. Germline-derived CDR1 and CDR2 are ENHRY and SYGVKD. The V and J ends lost 0 bases and 0 bases respectively, with 8 bases between them. The CDR3: CAISESGLNQETQYF. The CDR3 DNA reads as TGTGCCATCAGTGAGTCGGGGCTTAACCAAGAGACCCAGTACTTC.

There are a few counts of this clone. This CDR3 is CASSPRTGDSYEQYF. In nucleotides, the CDR3 is TGCGCCAGCAGCCCACGGACAGGGGACTCCTACGAGCAGTACTTC. This chain uses TRBV5-1 with TRBJ2-7; 9 nucleotides match TRBD1. This CDR3 is 15 amino acids long. Germline assignment: CDR1 SGHRS and CDR2 YFSETQ. The ends lost 4 bases at V and 0 bases at J; junction bases unmatched: 5.

The chain couples TRBV7-2 to TRBJ1-6, with a tentative D call TRBD1 (5 bases). The CDR3 length is 15 residues. Germline CDR1 is SGHTA and CDR2 is FQGNSA. V lost 5 bases, J lost 5 bases, and 13 bases lay in between. The CDR3 coding sequence is TGTGCCAGCAGCACCCACGCAGGGAATAATTCACCCCTCCACTTT. This codes for CASSTHAGNNSPLHF.

The gene calls are TRBV5-4 and TRBJ1-4, with 8 bases lining up with TRBD1. This CDR3 is built from 16 residues. The V segment lost 0 bases and the J segment 0 bases; nucleotides outside the gene matches: 1. CDR1 SGHNT and CDR2 YYREEE come from the germline V gene (reference sequence). As DNA, the CDR3 is TGTGCCAGCAGCTTGGACAGGGGGGCAACTAATGAAAAACTGTTTTTT. It is translated as CASSLDRGATNEKLFF.

This clone was found a few times. The J gene is TRBJ2-4, the V gene TRBV20-1, with 12 nucleotides matching TRBD2. V lost 5 bases, J lost 0 bases, and 5 bases stayed unmatched. Germline V gives CDR1 DFQATT, CDR2 SNEGSKA (reference sequence). The length of the CDR3 is 16 residues. The CDR3 DNA reads TGCAGTGCTGGTGGACTAGCGGGGATAGCCAAAAACATTCAGTACTTC. It is translated as CSAGGLAGIAKNIQYF.

In this sample, this clone turned up once. V usage is TRBV6-6 and J usage is TRBJ2-7; 9 bases match TRBD1. With V trimmed by 5 bases and J by 4 bases, 6 bases remained unmatched. This CDR3 has 14 residues. Germline-derived CDR1 and CDR2 are MNHNY and SVGAGI (reference sequence). The CDR3 nucleotides are TGTGCCAGCAGTACCGGACAGGGGACTTACGAGCAGTACTTC. It encodes CASSTGQGTYEQYF.

V and J are TRBV3-1 (or the pseudogene TRBV3-2) and TRBJ2-7, with D maybe TRBD2 (5 bases). CDR1 and CDR2 from the germline V gene are LGHDT and YNNKEL (reference sequence). This CDR3 comprises 13 residues. V was shortened by 6 bases and J by 6 bases, with 15 bases between the two germline ends. Written as DNA, the CDR3 is TGTGCCAGCAGATTATCTCTGGACTCCGAGCAGTACTTC. Protein: CASRLSLDSEQYF.

The chain couples TRBV10-1 to TRBJ1-5; 7 positions match TRBD1. The CDR3 loop spans 19 amino acids. Germline V CDR1 and CDR2: WNHNN, SYGVQD (reference sequence). With V trimmed by 0 bases and J by 2 bases, 13 bases remained unmatched. The CDR3 loop is CASSESETGLGVGNQPQHF. DNA for the CDR3: TGCGCCAGCAGTGAGTCGGAGACAGGGCTCGGTGTAGGCAATCAGCCCCAGCATTTT.

This chain joins TRBV11-2 and TRBJ1-4; a weak D match, TRBD1 (5 bases). Germline V lookup: CDR1 SGHAT, CDR2 FQNNGV. V shed 5 bases and J shed 0 bases, with 10 bases lying between them. This CDR3 has 15 amino acids. The CDR3 sequence: CASSPGLATNEKLFF. CDR3 nucleotide sequence: TGTGCCAGCAGCCCGGGACTCGCAACTAATGAAAAACTGTTTTTT.

The genes are TRBV7-3 and TRBJ2-2, with 11 nucleotides matching TRBD2. Germline CDR1 SGHTA, CDR2 FQGTGA. There are 15 residues in the CDR3. The V segment lost 6 bases and the J segment 9 bases; nucleotides outside the gene matches: 9. CDR3 sequence (DNA): TGTGCCAGCAGTACGCTAGCGGGAGGCTCCCGGGAGCTGTTTTTT. Protein: CASSTLAGGSRELFF.

The chain recombines TRBV2 with TRBJ1-6, with TRBD1 as a possible D gene (6 bases). The CDR3 runs to 15 residues. The V end lost 6 bases, the J end lost 7 bases, and 16 bases lay between the germline ends. The germline CDR1 and CDR2 sequences are SNHLY and FYNNEI. In DNA form, the CDR3 reads TGTGCCAGCAGGGGATATCAGGGGCGCAATTCACCCCTCCACTTT. This translates into CASRGYQGRNSPLHF.

The V call is TRBV3-1 (or the pseudogene TRBV3-2), the J call TRBJ2-3, with 8 bases aligning to TRBD2. After removal of 3 bases from V and 6 bases from J, the junction contained 5 bases not matched to a gene. This CDR3 spans 14 amino acids. Germline-derived CDR1 and CDR2 are LGHDT and YNNKEL (reference sequence). In DNA, the CDR3 is TGTGCCAGCAGCCACCACGGGAGGGGGGATACGCAGTATTTT. It translates to CASSHHGRGDTQYF.

CDR3: CASSEAPMGNQPQHF. CDR3 DNA sequence: TGTGCCAGCAGTGAGGCCCCAATGGGCAATCAGCCCCAGCATTTT. The chain carries TRBV2 and TRBJ1-5, with no clear D. Germline CDR1 is SNHLY and CDR2 is FYNNEI. Trimming stripped 3 bases from V and 2 bases from J, with 11 bases between. CDR3 length: 15 amino acids.

This clone was recorded once. CDR3 loop: CASSQAATGNTEAFF. The DNA of the CDR3 is TGTGCCAGCAGCCAAGCTGCGACGGGGAACACTGAAGCTTTCTTT. This chain connects TRBV3-1 (or the pseudogene TRBV3-2) to TRBJ1-1; D gene ambiguous. The germline V gene encodes CDR1 LGHDT and CDR2 YNNKEL (reference sequence). This CDR3 contains 15 residues. V lost 1 base, J lost 1 base, and 10 bases lay in between.

The chain joins TRBV5-1 to TRBJ1-6; D gene ambiguous. In germline, CDR1 is SGHRS, CDR2 YFSETQ. The CDR3 runs 16 residues. Trimming cost V 4 bases and J 4 bases, with 15 bases left between them. The DNA for the CDR3 is TGCGCCAGCAGCCTCACGGGATCGGCTTATAATTCACCCCTCCACTTT. Translating it yields CASSLTGSAYNSPLHF. Full variable domain (rest looked up from reference TRBV5-1 and TRBJ1-6): KAGVTQTPRYLIKTRGQQVTLSCSPISGHRSVSWYQQTPGQGLQFLFEYFSETQRNKGNFPGRFSGRQFSNSRSEMNVSTLELGDSALYLCASSLTGSAYNSPLHFGNGTRLTVT.

The chain carries TRBV6-5 and TRBJ2-7; tentatively, D is TRBD2 (6 bases). CDR1 MNHEY and CDR2 SVGAGI come from the germline V gene. V was cut by 10 bases and J by 9 bases, with 25 bases left in between. The length of the CDR3 is 14 residues. CDR3 amino acids: CATSEGWTLRGQYF. In DNA, the CDR3 is TGTGCCACCTCGGAGGGATGGACCCTACGCGGGCAGTACTTC.

The V and J genes are TRBV12-3 or TRBV12-4 and TRBJ2-7; tentatively, D is TRBD1 (5 bases). The CDR3 runs 12 residues. Trimming cost V 5 bases and J 3 bases, with 8 bases left between them. CDR3 sequence reads: CASSTTGYEQYF. The CDR3 region has the DNA TGTGCCAGCAGTACTACAGGCTACGAGCAGTACTTC.

This clone was seen more than once but under ten times. The CDR3 loop is CAWSVAGHGNQPQHF. CDR3 nucleotide sequence: TGTGCCTGGAGTGTAGCAGGGCATGGCAATCAGCCCCAGCATTTT. The chain links TRBV30 to TRBJ1-5, with D perhaps TRBD1 (5 bases). CDR1 and CDR2 (germline): GTSNPN, SVGIG (reference sequence). V was shortened by 0 bases and J by 2 bases, with 11 bases between the two germline ends. This CDR3 has 15 residues.

The V gene is TRBV5-1, the J gene TRBJ2-7; 7 bases align to TRBD2. J lost 7 bases, V lost 2 bases, and 9 bases had no gene match. CDR3 length: 14 amino acids. Looked up from germline, CDR1 is SGHRS and CDR2 is YFSETQ. The CDR3 sequence is CASSFDLRRGEQYF. The CDR3, as DNA: TGCGCCAGCAGCTTTGACCTACGGCGGGGGGAGCAGTACTTC.

The chain is built from TRBV28 and TRBJ2-7; the D gene is possibly TRBD2 (6 bases). Trimming stripped 5 bases from V and 7 bases from J, with 18 bases between. The length of the CDR3 is 14 residues. The germline V gene has CDR1 MDHEN and CDR2 SYDVKM. The CDR3 DNA reads as TGTGCCAGCAGTCCCCGCCCGGGGGTTGGGGAGCAGTACTTC. It yields the protein CASSPRPGVGEQYF. Together with reference TRBV28 and TRBJ2-7, the CDR3 gives the full variable domain: DVKVTQSSRYLVKRTGEKVFLECVQDMDHENMFWYRQDPGLGLRLIYFSYDVKMKEKGDIPEGYSVSREKKERFSLILESASTNQTSMYLCASSPRPGVGEQYFGPGTRLTVT.